This note documents a single T cell receptor beta chain sequence. This record belongs to a study of blood T cells in healthy people across ages. The authors extracted at least 5 micrograms of total RNA per sample. Using a J-beta primer mix together with a sample-barcoded 5' primer, a second PCR was run for roughly 7 to 12 cycles. TCRdb analysed the 5' RACE reads with MiXCR anew, one entry per CDR3 protein. The sample records roughly 1,100,000 distinct CDR3 sequences, around 27% being singletons. Deletions cut 0 bases from V and 5 bases from J, with 13 bases between. There are 15 residues in the CDR3. Germline V gene lookup returns CDR1 MGHRA and CDR2 YSYEKL. The sample also formed part of further work on T cells of mothers and their children. Turning to that study: Reads recorded for TCR beta CDR3 numbered over 10 million per mother and some 2.7 million per child. Related mother-child pairs showed slightly higher but non-significant overlap than unrelated pairs.

This TCR derives from a girl aged 2-9 years in good health. The chain recombines TRBV4-1 with TRBJ1-1; TRBD1 is a possible D gene (5 bases). The sequenced sample consisted of blood. The CDR3 DNA follows: TGCGCCAGCAGCCAAGAATGGAGGGACGCAACTGAAGCTTTCTTT. It yields the protein CASSQEWRDATEAFF.